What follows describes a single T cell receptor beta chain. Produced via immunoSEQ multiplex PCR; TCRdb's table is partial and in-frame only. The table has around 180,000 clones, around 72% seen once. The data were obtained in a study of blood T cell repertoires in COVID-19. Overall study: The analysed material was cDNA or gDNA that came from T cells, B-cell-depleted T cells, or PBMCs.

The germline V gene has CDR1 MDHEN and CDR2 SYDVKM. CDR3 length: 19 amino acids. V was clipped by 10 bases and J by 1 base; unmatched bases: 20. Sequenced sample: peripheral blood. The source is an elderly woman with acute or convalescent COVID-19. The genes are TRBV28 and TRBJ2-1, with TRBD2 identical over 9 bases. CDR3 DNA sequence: TGTGCCACCCGCTCGTTTAGCGGGAGAGAGGTTGGGTCCTACAATGAGCAGTTCTTC. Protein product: CATRSFSGREVGSYNEQFF.